The present TCR beta chain was sequenced within a study of cytomegalovirus exposure and HLA in healthy donors (dated by TCRdb to about 2017). General notes on the study: In an earlier analysis of around 540 of the donors, 276 Gb of sequence data and some 100 million unique TCR beta sequences from about 179 million T cells were reported. Besides the first cohort of more than 650 subjects, a separate validation cohort made up of 120 different subjects was used. The study was designed to test whether signatures of past pathogen exposure could be identified by cataloging public T cell receptors. Donor age, sex, ethnicity and CMV serostatus were compiled together with the repertoire data. The study combined high-throughput TCR immunosequencing, statistical association of individual TCRs with disease status, and machine learning to predict cytomegalovirus infection status. The study profiled the T cell repertoires of about 640 subjects by immunosequencing and related them to cytomegalovirus serostatus. The number of typed donors differed by locus: about 620-640 for A, B, C, DRB1 and DQB1; about 520 for DQA1; approximately 610 for DPA1; and around 470 for DPB1. An early release that covered fewer than 800 HLA-typed donors contained approximately 300 gigabases of sequencing data and 85 million to 100 million unique TCR sequences. Across some 400 genotyped donors of the cohort, an average of approximately 240,000 unique TCR beta nucleotide sequences per donor were sequenced, and approximately 19% of those sequences were non-productive. Both class I and class II loci were covered by HLA typing, at four-digit resolution. A later analysis re-analyzed previously published TCR beta repertoires from roughly 690 donors and added high-resolution HLA genotyping to study TCR occurrence patterns. Because of strong linkage in the cohort, four or five DR-DQ haplotypes were treated as single units for association and clustering. Of the roughly 410 genotyped donors, more than 75% were placed in the genetic ancestry cluster associated with self-reported Caucasian donors. All discovery cohort repertoires had been generated on a single sequencing platform. The later analysis used no new phenotypic data to find candidate immune exposures, relying instead on TCR beta sequences and their occurrence across donors. A later genetic analysis took genome-wide SNP genotypes for about 55% of the 666 donors and used that subset as a discovery cohort. An earlier analysis of roughly 580 of the donors used high-throughput TCR beta sequencing to judge whether each TCR beta V gene segment behaved as functional or pseudogenic.

The cysteine opens and the phenylalanine closes a CDR3 of 15 amino acids. Only the CDR3 DNA stays, 45 bases, in frame from base 1. The germline V gene encodes CDR1 MNHEY and CDR2 SMNVEV (reference sequence). Relative to germline, V is missing 4 bases and J is missing 6 bases, with 11 bases of the junction outside any gene match. The library was built by means of the immunoSEQ multiplex PCR assay. A mixture of 60 forward primers for TCR Vbeta segments and 13 reverse primers for TCR Jbeta segments was used in the multiplex PCR. The CDR3 region of rearranged TCR beta genes was amplified from genomic DNA by a multiplex PCR assay. The Illumina HiSeq System was used to sequence the amplified TCR beta libraries as 87-base-pair reads. In the original analysis: In a later analysis, tens of millions of unique TCR beta chains were counted across the 500 to 850 repertoires, and approximately 9.9 million of these chains were shared by at least two donors. Raw reads were error-corrected and collapsed into unique sequences with a nearest-neighbor algorithm that merged closely related sequences to remove PCR and sequencing errors. To assign V, D and J gene segments, CDR3 sequences were aligned to IMGT reference sequences. For a sequence to be retained, a match of at least six nucleotides to both a V gene segment and a J gene segment was required. Rearrangements were called productive when the CDR3 lacked stop codons and stayed in frame with V and J; all others were non-productive. Following IMGT convention, CDR3 was defined as the stretch from the second conserved V-encoded cysteine up to the conserved J-encoded phenylalanine. In an earlier analysis of roughly 580 of the donors, sequences lacking an unambiguous match to a single V gene segment were excluded. An earlier analysis of around 600 of the donors classified V segments as functional when productive rearrangements were above 56.7% and as segregating when the standard deviation between donors was above 5%. A statistical classification framework was developed to diagnose cytomegalovirus status using the catalog of TCR beta chain sequences. In a later analysis, TCR nucleotide sequences were compared against IMGT/GENE-DB human TR gene sequences so that V and J genes could be assigned. Using the TCRdist pipeline, a later analysis assigned CDR3 sequences along with most-parsimonious VDJ recombination scenarios. In a later analysis, each TCR beta chain was defined by its CDR3 amino acid sequence together with its V-gene family, and reads without a unique V-gene family were excluded. To address suspected cross-contamination and a sequencing artifact, a later analysis removed over 500 highly shared, low-generation-probability nucleotide sequences. For each public chain, a later analysis derived a clonal expansion index from normalized ranks of inferred template counts within each repertoire. A later analysis computed generation probabilities with a VDJ recombination model fitted to out-of-frame rearrangements, and checked the results against IGoR. In a later analysis, TCR-TCR, TCR-HLA and TCR-CMV co-occurrence was scored with hypergeometric tests, and a repertoire-size bias correction was applied to TCR pairs. In a later analysis, false discovery rates were estimated by permuting HLA or CMV assignments 20 times. In a later analysis, co-occurring TCRs were grouped using DBSCAN, with TCRdist sequence similarity added in when clustering inside HLA-allele-positive subsets. Repertoires with fewer than 30,000 or more than 120,000 public chains, plus five repertoires with anomalous nucleotide sharing, were excluded from co-occurrence clustering. TCRdb carries this immuneACCESS record with in-frame sequences only. Its versions omit some clonotypes, under half of them owing to an unresolved V gene in the studies checked, with the rest unexplained. That table is the source of V, J and clone size, and D and trimming were worked out from the DNA. The sample contains 45,000 to 55,000 clones, 60% to 85% of them found a single time. In total, the top ten clones hold 7.5% to 8.5% of the sample.

Overall results and qualifications from the work: It was suggested by the authors that the approach could potentially be generalized to other disease states and immunological phenotypes. In this cohort, only TCR beta chains were sequenced, and detectable features were limited by the absence of alpha or paired-chain data. In a later analysis, several top co-occurrence clusters were reported to appear linked to parvovirus B19, influenza, CMV and Epstein-Barr virus. In the study, 150 to 200 TCR beta chains were listed as associated with cytomegalovirus. At a false discovery rate of 0.05, a later analysis linked around 15,000 TCR beta sequences to specific HLA alleles. A further reported finding was that TCR beta sequences accurately predicted the HLA-A and HLA-B alleles for most subjects in the first cohort. Across donors, most TCR sequences were observed very rarely, whereas some public TCRs were present in many individuals. In an earlier analysis of 587 of the donors, most TCR beta V segments appeared in productive rearrangements about 87% or about 30% of the time, broadly matching IMGT annotations. In a later analysis, HLA-associated TCR beta chains showed more clonal expansion and lower generation probabilities than non-associated chains that were equally common. The only immune exposure information available for the cohort was CMV serostatus. In both the original and validation cohorts, the classifier was reported to diagnose cytomegalovirus status with high specificity and sensitivity. Roughly uniform sequencing depth across donors was assumed in presence/absence analyses, although this assumption may not hold. Assigning TCR associations to individual alleles was difficult when HLA alleles, especially DR and DQ, strongly co-occurred. In a later analysis, most CMV-associated TCR beta chains were found to appear HLA-restricted, with HLA associations seemingly driven largely by CMV exposure. A later genetic analysis reported fewer N-insertions in productive TCRs among donors in an Asian-associated ancestry cluster than the roughly 700-donor mean. Because the 87-base-pair reads could not distinguish some IMGT-functional V segments, including TRBV6-2 and TRBV6-3, those segments were excluded. In a later genetic analysis, a missense DCLRE1C variant was associated with V-gene and J-gene trimming of TCR beta chains, and the association was replicated in an independent cohort. The sequencing pipeline was judged likely to have produced a cluster of highly shared sequence variants as a technical artifact. HLA typing was unavailable for some donors at each locus, so association tests used only the typed subset. Correlated functional status among segregating V segments might reflect linkage disequilibrium, but an unknown experimental factor could not be ruled out. Three of the identified cytomegalovirus-associated TCR beta chains were confirmed in vitro to be specific for cytomegalovirus antigens. Because counts were too low, roughly 17 rarely observed V segments, including chromosome 9 orphons, were left out of the earlier analysis of 587 of the donors. A later analysis found that TCR association rates varied across HLA loci, with DRB1 alleles showing the most associated TCRs and HLA-C alleles the fewest.

The cohort consisted of hundreds of healthy bone marrow donors. At the time of sampling, every cohort member was nominally healthy, though immune exposures that went unrecorded were likely present. The donor tested CMV seropositive, placing the donor among the roughly 270 seropositive members of the cohort. Every donor gave a peripheral blood sample, and the peripheral blood mononuclear cells from that sample were used for TCR beta sequencing. Genomic DNA extraction from the blood cell samples was performed with the Qiagen DNeasy Blood Extraction Kit. A word on this clone: Its antigen is still unknown. Base qualities are missing; no much larger clone stands one base away.

The sequence joins TRBV27 to TRBJ1-2, and TRBD1 aligns with 7 junction nucleotides. The sample was PBMCs. This TCR came from a man aged 30 to 39 in good health and CMV-seropositive. The CDR3 loop reads CASSSRQGQMDGYTF. The DNA sequence follows: TGTGCCAGCAGTTCACGCCAGGGACAGATGGATGGCTACACCTTC.